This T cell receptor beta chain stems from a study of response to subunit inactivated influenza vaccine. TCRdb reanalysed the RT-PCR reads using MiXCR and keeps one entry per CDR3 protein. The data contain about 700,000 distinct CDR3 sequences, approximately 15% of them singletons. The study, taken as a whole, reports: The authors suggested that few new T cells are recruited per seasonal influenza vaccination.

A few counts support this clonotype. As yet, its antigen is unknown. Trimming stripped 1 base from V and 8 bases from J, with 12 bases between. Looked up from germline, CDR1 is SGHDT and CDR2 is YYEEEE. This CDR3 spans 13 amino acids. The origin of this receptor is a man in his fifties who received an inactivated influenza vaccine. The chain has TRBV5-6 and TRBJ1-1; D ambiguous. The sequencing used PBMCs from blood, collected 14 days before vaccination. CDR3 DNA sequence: TGTGCCAGCAGCTTGACGACCGGTCTAGAAGCTTTCTTT. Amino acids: CASSLTTGLEAFF.